Here is one T cell receptor (beta chain) with its context. Each of the donors had approximately 10 milliliters of peripheral blood drawn into EDTA-treated Vacutainer tubes. These data belong to a study of blood T cells in healthy people across ages. The use of a sample-barcoded 5' primer and a J-beta primer mix characterized a second PCR of roughly 6 to 12 cycles. TCRdb re-derived calls from the 5' RACE reads in MiXCR, one entry per CDR3 protein. Of some 1.5 million distinct CDR3 sequences listed, under 30% are singletons. This CDR3 spans 15 amino acids. Trimming left V 5 bases short and J 8 bases short, with 18 bases between. Looked up from germline, CDR1 is PRHDT and CDR2 is FYEKMQ (reference sequence).

Input material: blood. The V call is TRBV13, the J call TRBJ1-4, with D perhaps TRBD1 (5 bases). The clonotype was recovered from a woman in her 30s in good health. In DNA form, the CDR3 reads TGTGCCAGCAGCCGCCGGGGACTGGGGGAAGAAAAACTGTTTTTT. Its translation: CASSRRGLGEEKLFF.